Below, 23 T cell receptor beta chains from the same sample are listed, as sequenced in a study of blood T cells in healthy people across ages. The second PCR ran about 6 to 11 cycles with a sample-barcoded 5' primer and J-beta primers. Each CDR3 protein gets one entry after TCRdb re-called the 5' RACE reads with MiXCR. The sample comprises roughly 1 million distinct CDR3 sequences, around 25% of which are singletons, and approximately 0.71% rests with the top ten. This sample also appeared in a second study, on T cells of mothers and their children.

Sequencing was performed on blood. These receptors all come from a girl aged 2-15 years in good health.

The CDR3 region has the DNA TGTGCCAGCGTATGGGACGTTACAGACCCTCGTTACAATGAGCAGTTCTTC. The encoded protein is CASVWDVTDPRYNEQFF. The chain couples TRBV7-9 to TRBJ2-1; either TRBD1 or TRBD2 may supply D (5 bases each). CDR1 SEHNR and CDR2 FQNEAQ come from the germline V gene (reference sequence). Between the trimmed V and J ends, which lost 8 bases and 4 bases, there was a span of 24 bases. The CDR3 covers 17 residues.

The sample holds a few counts of this clonotype. V and J are TRBV18 and TRBJ2-2; perhaps TRBD1 as D (6 bases). The CDR3 runs to 17 residues. With 4 bases removed from V and 0 bases from J, the gap between germline ends came to 15 bases. From germline, CDR1 is KGHSH and CDR2 LQKENI. CDR3 residues: CASSRTATGTNTGELFF. CDR3 DNA sequence: TGTGCCAGCTCACGAACAGCGACAGGCACGAACACCGGGGAGCTGTTTTTT.

This clonotype appeared a few times. V usage is TRBV10-3 and J usage is TRBJ2-1; 9 bases match TRBD1. Germline CDR1 is ENHRY and CDR2 is SYGVKD. The CDR3 is 14 residues long. V gave up 11 bases and J gave up 8 bases; unmatched junction bases: 13. DNA of the CDR3: TGTGCCGTCCATCCGGGACAGGGTTTAGATGAGCAGTTCTTC. Encoded protein: CAVHPGQGLDEQFF.

The V call is TRBV5-1, the J call TRBJ2-3; tentative D call: TRBD2 (5 bases). Per the germline V gene, CDR1 is SGHRS and CDR2 is YFSETQ. The V and J ends lost 0 bases and 5 bases respectively, with 10 bases between them. The CDR3 covers 14 residues. CDR3 loop: CASSLAVGGDTQYF. The CDR3 nucleotides read TGCGCCAGCAGCTTGGCCGTAGGAGGAGATACGCAGTATTTT.

This chain uses TRBV10-3 with TRBJ2-6; D is ambiguous. CDR1 and CDR2 from the germline V gene are ENHRY and SYGVKD. V was shortened by 4 bases and J by 2 bases, with 6 bases between the two germline ends. The length of the CDR3 is 14 residues. The CDR3 reads CAISVGTGANVLTF. CDR3 nucleotide sequence: TGTGCCATCAGTGTAGGGACTGGGGCCAACGTCCTGACTTTC.

V gene TRBV29-1 combines with J gene TRBJ1-1; 7 bases map to TRBD1. Unmatched junction bases numbered 2, after V lost 3 bases and J lost 1 base. The germline gives CDR1 SQVTM, CDR2 ANQGSEA. CDR3 size: 13 residues. As DNA, the CDR3 is TGCAGCGTTGAGGGACAGCCGAACACTGAAGCTTTCTTT. Residues: CSVEGQPNTEAFF.

This clonotype came up a few times. The gene calls are TRBV7-6 and TRBJ2-7, with D possibly being TRBD2 (5 bases). V was cut by 1 base and J by 3 bases, with 13 bases left in between. The CDR3 consists of 15 residues. In germline, CDR1 is SGHVS, CDR2 FNYEAQ. The CDR3 sequence: CASSLVMGEYYEQYF. CDR3 in DNA: TGTGCCAGCAGCTTAGTAATGGGAGAGTACTACGAGCAGTACTTC.

Points on this clonotype: At one end the junction does not follow the germline gene, possibly because of a read error. V gene TRBV11-2 combines with J gene TRBJ1-5; D perhaps matches TRBD1 (5 bases). Germline values: CDR1 SGHAT, CDR2 FQNNGV. The CDR3 length is 15 residues. The CDR3, as DNA: TGTGCCGGCAGCTTGGCAGGGAGCCTCAATCAGCCCCAGCATTTT. Translation: CAGSLAGSLNQPQHF. The whole variable domain, remainder taken from reference TRBV11-2 and TRBJ1-5, is EAGVAQSPRYKIIEKRQSVAFWCNPISGHATLYWYQQILGQGPKLLIQFQNNGVVDDSQLPKDRFSAERLKGVDSTLKIQPAKLEDSAVYLCAGSLAGSLNQPQHFGDGTRLSIL.

This clonotype was seen more than once but under ten times. The J gene is TRBJ2-4, the V gene TRBV3-1; D possibly corresponds to TRBD1 (6 bases). The CDR3 totals 14 residues. Trimming shortened V by 5 bases and J by 7 bases, and 15 bases separated the two germline ends. The germline V gene has CDR1 LGHDT and CDR2 YNNKEL (reference sequence). CDR3 in amino acids: CASSSYRERNIQYF. The CDR3 DNA reads TGTGCCAGCAGCTCTTACAGGGAACGGAACATTCAGTACTTC.

This clonotype was counted only a few times. This sequence joins TRBV7-8 and TRBJ2-5; 12 bases agree with TRBD2. The better agreement between TRBJ2-7 and the DNA end casts doubt on the J call. Per the germline V gene, CDR1 is SGHVS and CDR2 is FQNEAQ. This CDR3 has 17 residues. The CDR3 coding sequence is TGTGCCAGCAGCCCTGGGACTAGCGGGCGTATGGGGTACGAGCAGTACTTC. Its translation is CASSPGTSGRMGYEQYF.

This clonotype was picked up a small number of times. The chain is built from TRBV4-2 and TRBJ2-1, with 7 bases lining up with TRBD2. Germline V gene data show CDR1 as LGHNA and CDR2 as YNFKEQ. The CDR3 extends over 17 amino acids. Germline trimming cut 0 bases from V and 4 bases from J; bases unmatched to any gene: 9. The CDR3 coding sequence is TGTGCCAGCAGCCAAGATACTTATTCCGGGGGGTACAATGAGCAGTTCTTC. Protein product: CASSQDTYSGGYNEQFF.

This clonotype was seen more than once but under ten times. This chain uses TRBV7-2 with TRBJ2-1; D might be TRBD1 or TRBD2, each matching 6 bases. Trimming shortened V by 6 bases and J by 0 bases, and 9 bases separated the two germline ends. Germline lookup yields CDR1 SGHTA and CDR2 FQGNSA. The CDR3 is 14 residues long. The CDR3 spells CASRGGPSYNEQFF. As DNA, the CDR3 is TGTGCCAGCAGGGGGGGCCCCTCCTACAATGAGCAGTTCTTC.

This chain joins TRBV7-2 and TRBJ2-5; 8 positions agree with TRBD1. Trimming cost V 5 bases and J 4 bases; bases outside gene matches: 6. The germline CDR1 and CDR2 sequences are SGHTA and FQGNSA. The CDR3 extends over 14 amino acids. CDR3 sequence reads: CASSRRTGRETQYF. The CDR3 DNA reads as TGTGCCAGCAGCAGAAGGACAGGGCGAGAGACCCAGTACTTC.

A few counts support this clonotype. V and J are TRBV18 and TRBJ1-1, with 10 bases that match TRBD1. The CDR3 loop spans 15 amino acids. After removal of 6 bases from V and 5 bases from J, the junction contained 9 bases not matched to a gene. Per the germline V gene, CDR1 is KGHSH and CDR2 is LQKENI. CDR3 nucleotide sequence: TGTGCCAGCTCCCCGAGACAGGGGGCGGGGACTGAAGCTTTCTTT. Encoded protein: CASSPRQGAGTEAFF.

The chain links TRBV9 to TRBJ2-3; TRBD2 is a possible D gene (5 bases). V was pared by 5 bases and J by 6 bases, with 19 bases between. This CDR3 region has 15 residues. Per germline, CDR1 SGDLS and CDR2 YYNGEE. As DNA, the CDR3 is TGTGCCAGCAGTCCCTTTAAGTTAGCGTCGGATACGCAGTATTTT. This gives the protein CASSPFKLASDTQYF.

The CDR3 loop reads CASSPSGGANLYEQYF. DNA of the CDR3: TGTGCCAGCAGCCCATCGGGGGGTGCCAACCTCTACGAGCAGTACTTC. The chain employs TRBV7-8 and TRBJ2-7, with 7 bases lining up with TRBD2. Germline lookup yields CDR1 SGHVS and CDR2 FQNEAQ. The CDR3 totals 16 residues. The trim removed 5 bases at V and 3 bases at J, leaving 13 bases unmatched.

This clonotype was detected only a few times. This chain connects TRBV20-1 to TRBJ2-1; a weak D match, TRBD2 (6 bases). Trimming shortened V by 6 bases and J by 3 bases, and 18 bases separated the two germline ends. CDR3 size: 15 residues. Looked up from germline, CDR1 is DFQATT and CDR2 is SNEGSKA (reference sequence). As DNA, the CDR3 is TGCAGTGCGACGGTTGGCGGGACCTACTACAATGAGCAGTTCTTC. It codes for CSATVGGTYYNEQFF.

The chain has TRBV7-2 and TRBJ2-2, with TRBD1 matching over 8 bases. V lost 8 bases and J lost 1; bases outside the gene matches: 6. CDR1 is SGHTA, CDR2 FQGNSA, per germline. The CDR3 consists of 15 residues. The CDR3: CASRPGGRNTGELFF. In DNA form, the CDR3 reads TGTGCCAGCCGACCAGGGGGCAGGAACACCGGGGAGCTGTTTTTT.

In its sample, this clonotype was seen a few times. The chain employs TRBV20-1 and TRBJ2-5, with D tentatively TRBD2 (6 bases). The J call may be mistaken, given a closer DNA end match to TRBJ2-7. The CDR3 loop spans 13 amino acids. Germline V gives CDR1 DFQATT, CDR2 SNEGSKA (reference sequence). Here the CDR3 DNA reads TGCAGTGCTAGGAGCGGGCCCCATCACGAGCAGTACTTC. It yields the protein CSARSGPHHEQYF.

This chain joins TRBV7-8 and TRBJ1-2; D is uncertain. V shed 4 bases and J shed 0 bases, with 6 bases lying between them. The CDR3 is 13 amino acids. Germline CDR1 is SGHVS and CDR2 is FQNEAQ. The CDR3 coding sequence is TGTGCCAGCAGCTCAGAGACTAACTATGGCTACACCTTC. Translation gives CASSSETNYGYTF.

The V call is TRBV28, the J call TRBJ1-5, with D unresolved. Trimming stripped 5 bases from V and 0 bases from J, with 5 bases between. CDR3 length: 13 amino acids. The germline V gene has CDR1 MDHEN and CDR2 SYDVKM. The CDR3 here is CASSDSSNQPQHF. Written as DNA, the CDR3 is TGTGCCAGCAGTGACTCTAGCAATCAGCCCCAGCATTTT.

This clonotype was seen a single time. J is TRBJ1-2 and V is TRBV7-2, with 8 bases aligning to TRBD1. Germline V gene lookup returns CDR1 SGHTA and CDR2 FQGNSA. The trim removed 2 bases at V and 6 bases at J, leaving 5 bases unmatched. CDR3 size: 14 residues. The CDR3 coding sequence is TGTGCCAGCAGCTTATACCAGGGGGCTGATGGCTACACCTTC. Translating gives CASSLYQGADGYTF.

In this sample, this clonotype turned up a few times. This rearrangement joins TRBV12-5 to TRBJ1-1, with 7 bases lining up with TRBD1. The ends lost 4 bases at V and 0 bases at J; junction bases unmatched: 11. The CDR3 has 17 residues. In germline, CDR1 is LGHNT, CDR2 FRNRAP. Here the CDR3 reads CASGSHPKTGMNTEAFF. CDR3 nucleotides: TGTGCTAGTGGTTCCCACCCAAAGACAGGGATGAACACTGAAGCTTTCTTT. The full variable domain, with the rest looked up from reference TRBV12-5 and TRBJ1-1, is DARVTQTPRHKVTEMGQEVTMRCQPILGHNTVFWYRQTMMQGLELLAYFRNRAPLDDSGMPKDRFSAEMPDATLATLKIQPSEPRDSAVYFCASGSHPKTGMNTEAFFGQGTRLTVV.